This T cell receptor (beta chain) was sequenced in a study of long-term antiretroviral therapy in people with HIV (dated by TCRdb to 2022 to 2024). General notes on the study: The earliest samples were collected approximately a decade before the 2015 WHO recommendation for immediate ART, a period when ART was typically delayed until CD4 counts fell. A retrospective serial study tested whether ART initiation and durable HIV suppression were associated with changes in peripheral blood TRB repertoire composition and diversity. Of the approximately 30 participants with HIV, approximately twelve were female. No cross-contamination during QIAcube processing was seen in test extractions of a monoclonal T-cell line run alongside roughly 30 polyclonal samples. A total of roughly 200 cryopreserved PBMC samples came from around 30 adults with confirmed HIV infection and were collected serially over a mean of roughly 6 years (range 1-12). Broader findings and caveats from the paper: Samples dated from the mid-2000s to the late 2010s, and the ART regimens used may be less effective than current ones. Because cell numbers in pre-ART samples were limited, unsorted PBMC were profiled instead of sorted CD4+ and CD8+ T cells. Expanded TRB clones identified before ART initiation dominated the repertoire across all time points, though the dominance fluctuated and decreased in many PLHIV after ART. Starting ART was linked to a significant rise in TRB diversity, yet even with long-term ART the diversity remained significantly lower than in transplant donor controls. Inferences about post-ART repertoire changes were limited because no data were available on ART adherence, viral resistance or therapy changes. Owing to limited PBMC availability, only the TCR beta chain was sequenced, without alpha chain pairing. Narrower CDR3 length ranges were observed in HIV repertoires than in controls, and an antigen-experienced repertoire with only a slight naive shift after ART was suggested by the network structure.

V is cut back by 4 bases and J by 2 bases, with 0 bases in the junction unmatched. Counted from cysteine to phenylalanine, this CDR3 has 14 amino acids. Only CDR3 DNA remains: 42 bases, in frame from the first base. Taken from the germline V gene, the CDR1 and CDR2 loops are MNHNS and SASEGT. This clone was seen more than once but under ten times. Its target antigen remains unknown. Base quality data are lacking; no much larger clone is found one base away. Inclusion was restricted to participants for whom at least one PBMC sample before ART initiation and at least two post-ART samples were available. All participants with HIV were treated in the United States of America. Cryopreserved samples of about 1-10 million PBMC were thawed and washed before DNA extraction. At the time of the earliest PBMC sample, participants with HIV were aged between roughly 23 and 60 years. PBMC samples from each participant spanned 1-4 timepoints before ART initiation and 2-8 timepoints after ART initiation, with a median of 7 samples. Serial HIV viral load, CD4+ T-cell count, ART history and demographic data were obtained for every participant. Genomic DNA was extracted from unsorted PBMC with a Qiagen kit on a QIAcube, processed in batches of 12 samples.

The immunoSEQ hsTCRB v3.0 assay was used at survey level resolution to sequence the TRB variable region. TRB sequencing targeted a depth of about 40,000-55,000 T-cell genomes per sample. Pooled TRB libraries were sequenced on an Illumina MiSeq with a v3 150-cycle kit. Processing in the source paper ran as follows. Repertoire analysis was performed in R inside a reproducible Nextflow workflow that covered QC, data transformation and analysis. LymphoSeq2, an R package for exploring AIRR-Seq data, was used to implement custom analyses. A handful of samples that produced fewer than 5000 total TRB sequences were removed, so 190 or so HIV repertoires were analyzed. Among the roughly 190 retained HIV repertoires, around 60 were collected before ART initiation and 120 to 140 were collected after ART initiation. Repertoires were downsampled to 5000 TRB nucleotide sequences, with summary statistics averaged over 100 downsampling iterations. Only TRB sequences with CDR3 regions of at least seven amino acids were retained for analysis. Diversity was measured with a Shannon entropy-derived clonality score and the Gini coefficient. In repertoire networks, the top 5000 CDR3 amino acid sequences were linked whenever an edit distance of one separated two sequences. GLIPH2 predicted antigen specificity groups and MHC restriction for TRB CDR3 amino acid sequences. CDR3 amino acid sequences were matched against VDJdb and McPAS-TCR to flag known CMV, EBV, HIV or tissue antigen associations. Pre-ART, post-ART and control groups were compared with Wilcoxon signed-rank tests and Holm-Bonferroni correction. TCRdb mirrors the immuneACCESS table, restricted to in-frame sequences. Some clones are absent from its copies; in checked studies, under half trace to an unresolved V gene, and the reason for the others is unknown. V, J and clone size derive from that table, while D and trimming were established from the DNA sequence. Counted in this sample were 15,000 or so clones; 81% of them appeared once. The ten largest account for 13% to 15% of the sample.

The sequences come from unsorted PBMCs, collected 1.2 years before starting antiretroviral therapy. The chain is encoded by TRBV6-1 joined to TRBJ1-2, with TRBD1 identical over 11 junction bases. The source of this sequence is a man under 40 with HIV. The CDR3: CASSGTGGNYGYTF. The DNA reads TGTGCCAGCAGTGGGACAGGGGGCAACTATGGCTACACCTTC.